Each of the 25 T cell receptor beta chains below was sequenced from the same sample in a study of blood T cell repertoires in COVID-19. Sequenced by immunoSEQ multiplex PCR; TCRdb stores in-frame clones only, minus some. The table has about 270,000 clones, approximately 86% seen once. Sequenced material: PBMCs or T cells enriched from blood (not recorded which). These receptors came from a woman between 18 and 29 years old who had recovered from COVID-19.

The chain joins TRBV28 to TRBJ2-2, with 7 bases lining up with TRBD1. With 5 bases clipped from V and 5 bases from J, the junction kept 8 bases outside the gene matches. CDR3 length: 15 residues. Germline CDR1 and CDR2: MDHEN and SYDVKM. The DNA for the CDR3 is TGTGCCAGCAGTCCCCGGACAGGAAGGACCGGGGAGCTGTTTTTT. Its translation: CASSPRTGRTGELFF.

The chain recombines TRBV30 with TRBJ2-7; the D is unclear. The CDR3 extends over 13 amino acids. Germline assignment: CDR1 GTSNPN and CDR2 SVGIG (reference sequence). V dropped 2 bases and J dropped 0 bases, with 8 bases sitting between them. CDR3 in DNA: TGTGCCTGGAGTTCCGGGTTCTCCTACGAGCAGTACTTC. Its translation: CAWSSGFSYEQYF. Full variable domain (rest looked up from reference TRBV30 and TRBJ2-7): SQTIHQWPATLVQPVGSPLSLECTVEGTSNPNLYWYRQAAGRGLQLLFYSVGIGQISSEVPQNLSASRPQDRQFILSSKKLLLSDSGFYLCAWSSGFSYEQYFGPGTRLTVT.

V gene TRBV2 combines with J gene TRBJ2-1, with 7 bases identical to TRBD1. The CDR3 length is 17 residues. J was trimmed by 0 bases and V by 5 bases; bases with no gene match: 10. CDR1 is SNHLY and CDR2 is FYNNEI in the germline V gene. CDR3 sequence reads: CASSLNVRDSSYNEQFF. The DNA of the CDR3 is TGTGCCAGCAGTCTCAACGTCCGGGACAGCTCCTACAATGAGCAGTTCTTC.

J is TRBJ2-5 and V is TRBV10-3; 16 bases are a match to TRBD2. Trimming cost V 7 bases and J 5 bases; bases outside gene matches: 10. From germline, CDR1 is ENHRY and CDR2 SYGVKD. This CDR3 region has 17 residues. The CDR3 here is CAIKTGTSGGAEETQYF. CDR3 bases: TGTGCCATCAAAACCGGGACTAGCGGGGGGGCCGAGGAGACCCAGTACTTC.

The genes are TRBV27 and TRBJ2-1; 9 positions match TRBD1. Germline V gives CDR1 MNHEY, CDR2 SMNVEV (reference sequence). With 8 bases clipped from V and 4 bases from J, the junction kept 30 bases outside the gene matches. CDR3 length equals 22 residues. The CDR3 spells CASPLRDRVLGTFLARYNEQFF. CDR3 DNA sequence: TGTGCCAGCCCACTCCGGGACAGGGTTCTTGGTACCTTTCTGGCGAGATACAATGAGCAGTTCTTC.

This sequence joins TRBV27 and TRBJ2-1, with D uncertain. Trimming stripped 2 bases from V and 2 bases from J, with 10 bases between. CDR1 and CDR2 (germline): MNHEY, SMNVEV (reference sequence). This CDR3 region has 15 residues. As DNA, the CDR3 is TGTGCCAGCAGTTTAATTTCACCTACCTACAATGAGCAGTTCTTC. Protein sequence: CASSLISPTYNEQFF.

This chain connects TRBV3-1 (or the pseudogene TRBV3-2) to TRBJ1-6; no reliable D call. The length of the CDR3 is 11 residues. Germline lookup yields CDR1 LGHDT and CDR2 YNNKEL (reference sequence). Between the trimmed V and J ends, which lost 3 bases and 9 bases, there was a span of 3 bases. CDR3 in DNA: TGTGCCAGCAGCCAGAGTTCACCCCTCCACTTT. Translated: CASSQSSPLHF.

This sequence joins TRBV7-9 and TRBJ1-5, with D possibly matching TRBD1 (5 bases). Trimming took off 5 bases at V and 6 bases at J, with 8 bases between the two ends. CDR1 is SEHNR, CDR2 FQNEAQ, per germline (reference sequence). The CDR3 contains 12 residues. This CDR3 reads CASSDSGQPQHF. CDR3 DNA sequence: TGTGCCAGCAGCGACAGTGGTCAGCCCCAGCATTTT.

As concerns this clone: The same CDR3 can be traced to other DNA sequences in this sample. The chain uses TRBV5-1 and TRBJ2-7; TRBD1 agrees at 7 bases. The germline V gene encodes CDR1 SGHRS and CDR2 YFSETQ. The CDR3 is made up of 14 amino acids. The trim removed 2 bases at V and 0 bases at J, leaving 2 bases unmatched. The CDR3 reads CASSFTGDSYEQYF. DNA for the CDR3: TGCGCCAGCAGCTTCACAGGGGACTCCTACGAGCAGTACTTC.

The CDR3 region has the DNA TGTGCCAGCAGCCGTCCACTTCAAGGGGATCGGCGCGTAAAACTGTTTTTT. Protein sequence: CASSRPLQGDRRVKLFF. The chain joins TRBV7-9 to TRBJ1-4; possible D gene TRBD1, 5 bases. Germline assignment: CDR1 SEHNR and CDR2 FQNEAQ (reference sequence). The V end lost 5 bases, the J end lost 10 bases, and 26 bases lay between the germline ends. CDR3 length equals 17 residues.

CDR3 DNA sequence: TGTGCCAGCAGCTTGTGGGTCGTGGGAGCGGGGGACGAGCAGTACTTC. Amino acids: CASSLWVVGAGDEQYF. The rearrangement joins TRBV5-4 to TRBJ2-7; 8 positions match TRBD2. CDR3 length: 16 residues. Germline CDR1 is SGHNT and CDR2 is YYREEE (reference sequence). With V trimmed by 1 base and J by 5 bases, 11 bases remained unmatched.

The chain is built from TRBV30 and TRBJ1-1; D not certain. Germline V lookup: CDR1 GTSNPN, CDR2 SVGIG (reference sequence). The CDR3 runs to 12 residues. V was pared by 2 bases and J by 11 bases, with 15 bases between. The CDR3 region is CAWSLPGKAAFF. CDR3 coding DNA: TGTGCCTGGAGTCTTCCGGGGAAGGCTGCTTTCTTT.

A few counts support this clone. This sequence joins TRBV7-2 and TRBJ1-1; 7 bases fit TRBD1. Looked up from germline, CDR1 is SGHTA and CDR2 is FQGNSA. The length of the CDR3 is 14 residues. V gave up 2 bases and J gave up 6 bases; unmatched junction bases: 6. CDR3 nucleotide sequence: TGTGCCAGCAGCTTAATGCGGGACAGCCCTGAAGCTTTCTTT. It codes for CASSLMRDSPEAFF.

The chain joins TRBV4-1 to TRBJ1-5, with a weak D call TRBD1 (6 bases). Trimming removed 0 bases at V and 4 bases at J, with 10 bases between. Germline CDR1 is MGHRA and CDR2 is YSYEKL. This CDR3 is built from 15 residues. CDR3: CASSQEQGNNQPQHF. In nucleotides, the CDR3 is TGCGCCAGCAGCCAAGAACAGGGAAATAATCAGCCCCAGCATTTT.

The V call is TRBV5-1, the J call TRBJ2-1, with a weak D call TRBD2 (5 bases). This CDR3 contains 17 residues. V lost 2 bases and J lost 3, with 18 bases in between. Germline V gene lookup returns CDR1 SGHRS and CDR2 YFSETQ. This CDR3 reads CASSFSAGGASYNEQFF. Written as DNA, the CDR3 is TGCGCCAGCAGCTTTTCGGCGGGCGGAGCCAGCTACAATGAGCAGTTCTTC.

This clone was counted a single time. The chain uses TRBV7-8 and TRBJ1-1; tentative D call: TRBD1 (6 bases). The CDR3 length is 16 residues. V dropped 5 bases and J dropped 5 bases, with 21 bases sitting between them. Germline CDR1 is SGHVS and CDR2 is FQNEAQ. The CDR3 coding sequence is TGTGCCAGCAGCCCCTCGAACGGGGGGCCGAGGACTGAAGCTTTCTTT. Protein product: CASSPSNGGPRTEAFF.

This sequence joins TRBV3-1 (or the pseudogene TRBV3-2) and TRBJ1-2; TRBD1 matches 8 bases. V shed 3 bases and J 3 bases; nucleotides not matched to a gene: 9. This CDR3 contains 16 residues. The germline gives CDR1 LGHDT, CDR2 YNNKEL (reference sequence). The CDR3 is CASSQERTGPDYGYTF. The DNA of the CDR3 is TGTGCCAGCAGCCAGGAAAGGACAGGGCCAGACTATGGCTACACCTTC.

The chain recombines TRBV5-6 with TRBJ2-7, with 7 bases that match TRBD2. Germline V gives CDR1 SGHDT, CDR2 YYEEEE. V was clipped by 5 bases and J by 2 bases; unmatched bases: 10. The CDR3 covers 15 residues. The CDR3 region is CASRKRDWPPYEQYF. DNA for the CDR3: TGTGCCAGCAGAAAGCGGGATTGGCCCCCCTACGAGCAGTACTTC.

The V gene is TRBV3-1 (or the pseudogene TRBV3-2), the J gene TRBJ1-1; TRBD1 is a possible D gene (6 bases). Germline CDR1 reads LGHDT; CDR2 reads YNNKEL (reference sequence). V dropped 4 bases and J dropped 5 bases, with 17 bases sitting between them. There are 15 residues in the CDR3. The CDR3 DNA reads as TGTGCCAGCAGCCGGTTACTACAGGGTCCAACTGAAGCTTTCTTT. This translates into CASSRLLQGPTEAFF.

CDR3 nucleotides: TGTGCCAGCAGCTTATGGGGGGGCCCGGGGGCCACTGAAGCTTTCTTT. Encoded protein: CASSLWGGPGATEAFF. This chain connects TRBV5-5 to TRBJ1-1, with D perhaps matching TRBD1 (6 bases). This CDR3 spans 16 amino acids. V lost 2 bases and J lost 4, with 18 bases in between. Germline V lookup: CDR1 SGHKS, CDR2 YYEKEE (reference sequence).

In its sample, this clone was seen a few times. The chain links TRBV5-1 to TRBJ2-7, with D maybe TRBD1 (5 bases). Germline CDR1 and CDR2: SGHRS and YFSETQ. Trimming took off 4 bases at V and 3 bases at J, with 11 bases between the two ends. This CDR3 has 13 residues. The CDR3 DNA reads as TGCGCCAGCAGCACAAGAACAGGCTACGAGCAGTACTTC. This gives the protein CASSTRTGYEQYF.

Only a few counts were recorded for this clone. V usage is TRBV7-9 and J usage is TRBJ1-1, with D possibly being TRBD1 (5 bases). Germline V gives CDR1 SEHNR, CDR2 FQNEAQ (reference sequence). V shed 5 bases and J shed 6 bases, with 13 bases lying between them. The length of the CDR3 is 13 residues. As DNA, the CDR3 is TGTGCCAGCAGCCTGACGGGGGAGGCTGAAGCTTTCTTT. Its translation is CASSLTGEAEAFF.

The chain is built from TRBV2 and TRBJ2-7; 10 bases are a match to TRBD1. Looked up from germline, CDR1 is SNHLY and CDR2 is FYNNEI. The CDR3 totals 15 residues. V was pared by 6 bases and J by 1 base, with 6 bases of the junction left unmatched. The CDR3 DNA reads TGTGCCAGCAGCGGGGACAGGGGTCGTTCCTACGAGCAGTACTTC. It codes for CASSGDRGRSYEQYF.

The chain employs TRBV6-5 and TRBJ2-3; TRBD1 might be the D (5 bases). Germline CDR1 is MNHEY and CDR2 is SVGAGI. The CDR3 length is 11 residues. The V end was cut by 5 bases, the J end by 9 bases, with 9 bases between. DNA for the CDR3: TGTGCCAGCAGTCAGGGCCTAACGCAGTATTTT. This encodes CASSQGLTQYF.

V is TRBV5-1 and J is TRBJ2-2, with TRBD1 as a possible D gene (6 bases). The CDR3 extends over 16 amino acids. Trimming left V 0 bases short and J 0 bases short, with 9 bases between. Germline loops: CDR1 SGHRS, CDR2 YFSETQ. CDR3 amino acids: CASSLAGHANTGELFF. The CDR3 DNA follows: TGCGCCAGCAGCTTGGCGGGACACGCGAACACCGGGGAGCTGTTTTTT. The full variable domain, with the rest looked up from reference TRBV5-1 and TRBJ2-2, is KAGVTQTPRYLIKTRGQQVTLSCSPISGHRSVSWYQQTPGQGLQFLFEYFSETQRNKGNFPGRFSGRQFSNSRSEMNVSTLELGDSALYLCASSLAGHANTGELFFGEGSRLTVL.